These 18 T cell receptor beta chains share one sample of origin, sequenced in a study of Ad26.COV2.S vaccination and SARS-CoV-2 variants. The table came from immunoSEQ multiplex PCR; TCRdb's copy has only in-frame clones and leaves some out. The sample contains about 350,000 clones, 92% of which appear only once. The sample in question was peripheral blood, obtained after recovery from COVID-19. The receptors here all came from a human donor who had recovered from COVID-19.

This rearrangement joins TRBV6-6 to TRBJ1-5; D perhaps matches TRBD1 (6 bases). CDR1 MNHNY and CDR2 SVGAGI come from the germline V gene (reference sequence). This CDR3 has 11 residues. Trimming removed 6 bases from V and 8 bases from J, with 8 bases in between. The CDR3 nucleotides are TGTGCCAGCAGGACAGGAGAGCCCCAGCATTTT. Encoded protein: CASRTGEPQHF.

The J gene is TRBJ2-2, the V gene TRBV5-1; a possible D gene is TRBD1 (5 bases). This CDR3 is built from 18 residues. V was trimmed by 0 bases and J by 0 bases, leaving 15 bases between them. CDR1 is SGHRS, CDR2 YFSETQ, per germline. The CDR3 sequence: CASSLVARVRANTGELFF. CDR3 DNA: TGCGCCAGCAGCTTGGTGGCACGGGTCAGGGCGAACACCGGGGAGCTGTTTTTT.

CDR3 nucleotide sequence: TGTGCCAGCAGCTCGTTATGGACAGGAAGTAAAACTGAAGCTTTCTTT. Translating gives CASSSLWTGSKTEAFF. The V call is TRBV7-9, the J call TRBJ1-1, with 7 bases aligning to TRBD1. Germline CDR1 reads SEHNR; CDR2 reads FQNEAQ (reference sequence). This CDR3 has 16 amino acids. The junction had 13 bases not matched to a gene; V was cut back by 4 bases and J by 5 bases.

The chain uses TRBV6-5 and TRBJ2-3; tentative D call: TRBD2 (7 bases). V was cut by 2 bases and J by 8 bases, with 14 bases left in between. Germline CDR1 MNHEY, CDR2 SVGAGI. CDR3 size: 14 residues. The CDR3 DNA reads TGTGCCAGCAGTTACGGGGGGGCCGGTGTTACGCAGTATTTT. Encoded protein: CASSYGGAGVTQYF.

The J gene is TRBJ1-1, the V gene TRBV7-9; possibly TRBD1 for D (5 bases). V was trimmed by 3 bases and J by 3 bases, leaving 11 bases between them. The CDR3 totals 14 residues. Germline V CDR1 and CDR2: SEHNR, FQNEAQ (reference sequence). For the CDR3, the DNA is TGTGCCAGCAGCTTTTCGACAGATTACACTGAAGCTTTCTTT. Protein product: CASSFSTDYTEAFF.

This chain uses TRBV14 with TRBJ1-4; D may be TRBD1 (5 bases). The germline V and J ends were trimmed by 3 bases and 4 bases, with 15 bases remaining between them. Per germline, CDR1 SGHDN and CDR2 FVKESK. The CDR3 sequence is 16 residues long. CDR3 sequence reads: CASSQRRQNYNEKLFF. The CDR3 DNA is TGTGCCAGCAGCCAGAGGAGACAGAACTATAATGAAAAACTGTTTTTT. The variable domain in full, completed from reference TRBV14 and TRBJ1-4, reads EAGVTQFPSHSVIEKGQTVTLRCDPISGHDNLYWYRRVMGKEIKFLLHFVKESKQDESGMPNNRFLAERTGGTYSTLKVQPAELEDSGVYFCASSQRRQNYNEKLFFGSGTQLSVL.

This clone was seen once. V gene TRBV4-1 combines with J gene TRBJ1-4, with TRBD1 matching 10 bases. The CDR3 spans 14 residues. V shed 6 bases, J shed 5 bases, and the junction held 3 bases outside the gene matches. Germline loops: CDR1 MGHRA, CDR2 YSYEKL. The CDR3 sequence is CASSTGQGNEKLFF. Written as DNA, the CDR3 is TGCGCCAGCAGTACGGGACAGGGGAATGAAAAACTGTTTTTT.

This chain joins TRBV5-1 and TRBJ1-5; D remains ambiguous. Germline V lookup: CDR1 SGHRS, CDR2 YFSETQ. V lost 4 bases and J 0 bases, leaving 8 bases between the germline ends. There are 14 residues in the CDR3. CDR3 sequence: CASSQDASNQPQHF. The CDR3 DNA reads TGCGCCAGCAGCCAGGACGCTAGCAATCAGCCCCAGCATTTT.

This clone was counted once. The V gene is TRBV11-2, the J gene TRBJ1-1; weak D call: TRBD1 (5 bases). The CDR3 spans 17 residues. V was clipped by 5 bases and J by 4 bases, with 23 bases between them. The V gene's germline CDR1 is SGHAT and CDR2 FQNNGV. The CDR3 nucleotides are TGTGCCAGCAGCCCCAGTTCCCCCGGGACCCCTTCCACTGAAGCTTTCTTT. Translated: CASSPSSPGTPSTEAFF.

CDR3 loop: CASSLNPGTTTYGYTF. CDR3 nucleotide sequence: TGTGCCAGCAGTCTTAATCCGGGGACAACCACGTATGGCTACACCTTC. The genes are TRBV9 and TRBJ1-2, with a possible D match to TRBD1 (6 bases). V shed 5 bases and J shed 5 bases, with 22 bases lying between them. The germline CDR1 and CDR2 sequences are SGDLS and YYNGEE. This CDR3 has 16 amino acids. The entire variable domain, with the rest obtained from reference TRBV9 and TRBJ1-2, is as follows: DSGVTQTPKHLITATGQRVTLRCSPRSGDLSVYWYQQSLDQGLQFLIQYYNGEERAKGNILERFSAQQFPDLHSELNLSSLELGDSALYFCASSLNPGTTTYGYTFGSGTRLTVV.

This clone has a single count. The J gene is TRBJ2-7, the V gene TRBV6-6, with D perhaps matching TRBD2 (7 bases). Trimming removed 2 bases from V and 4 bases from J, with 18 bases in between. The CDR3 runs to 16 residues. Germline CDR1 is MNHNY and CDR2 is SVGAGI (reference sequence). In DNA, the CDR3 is TGTGCCAGCAGTTACAGGGGGGGGCGCGTATTGTACGAGCAGTACTTC. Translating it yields CASSYRGGRVLYEQYF.

The CDR3 reads CASSQDLSRVNEQYF. As DNA, the CDR3 is TGCGCCAGCAGCCAAGACCTCAGTAGGGTTAACGAGCAGTACTTC. The chain uses TRBV4-3 and TRBJ2-7, with D unclear. Germline V lookup: CDR1 LGHNA, CDR2 YSLEER. V lost 0 bases, J lost 5 bases, and 14 bases lay in between. The CDR3 has 15 residues.

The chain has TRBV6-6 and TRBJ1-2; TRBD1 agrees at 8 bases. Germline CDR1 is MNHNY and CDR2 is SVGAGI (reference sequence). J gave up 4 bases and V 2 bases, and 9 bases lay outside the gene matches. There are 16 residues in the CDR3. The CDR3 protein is CASSYETGGGGYGYTF. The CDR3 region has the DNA TGTGCCAGCAGTTACGAAACAGGGGGTGGAGGCTATGGCTACACCTTC.

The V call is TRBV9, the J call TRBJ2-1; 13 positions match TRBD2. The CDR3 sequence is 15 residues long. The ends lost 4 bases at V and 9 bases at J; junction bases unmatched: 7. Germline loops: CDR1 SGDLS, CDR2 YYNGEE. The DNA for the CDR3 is TGTGCCAGCAGCTTTACTAGCGGGGGGGCCTCTGAGCAGTTCTTC. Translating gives CASSFTSGGASEQFF.

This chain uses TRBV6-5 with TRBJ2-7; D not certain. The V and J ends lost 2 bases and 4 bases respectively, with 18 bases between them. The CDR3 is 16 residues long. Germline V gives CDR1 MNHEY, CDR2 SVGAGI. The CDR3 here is CASSYVGSPGHYEQYF. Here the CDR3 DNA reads TGTGCCAGCAGTTACGTCGGGTCGCCGGGTCATTACGAGCAGTACTTC.

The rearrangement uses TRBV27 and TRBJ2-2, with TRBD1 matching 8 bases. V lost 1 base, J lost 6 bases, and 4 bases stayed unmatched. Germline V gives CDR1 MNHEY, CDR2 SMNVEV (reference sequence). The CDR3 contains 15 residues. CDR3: CASSLFDRGAGELFF. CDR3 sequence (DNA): TGTGCCAGCAGTTTATTCGACAGGGGAGCCGGGGAGCTGTTTTTT.

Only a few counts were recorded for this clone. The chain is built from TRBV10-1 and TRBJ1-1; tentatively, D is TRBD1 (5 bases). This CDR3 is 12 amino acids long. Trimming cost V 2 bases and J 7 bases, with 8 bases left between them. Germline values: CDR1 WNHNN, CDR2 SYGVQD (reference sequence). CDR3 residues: CASSEGQLEAFF. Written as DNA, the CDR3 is TGCGCCAGCAGTGAGGGACAACTTGAAGCTTTCTTT.

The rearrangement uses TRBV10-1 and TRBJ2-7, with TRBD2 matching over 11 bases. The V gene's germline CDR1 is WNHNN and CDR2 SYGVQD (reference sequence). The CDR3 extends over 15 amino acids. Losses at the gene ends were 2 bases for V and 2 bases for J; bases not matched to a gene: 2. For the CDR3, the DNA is TGCGCCAGCAGTGAGGGGGGACTAGCGGCCTACGAGCAGTACTTC. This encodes CASSEGGLAAYEQYF.